Shown below are 9 T cell receptor beta chains from a single sample sequenced in a study of T cell responses to AZD1222 COVID-19 vaccine. Using immunoSEQ multiplex PCR, the repertoire was profiled, and TCRdb retains in-frame clones only, with some absent. Among fewer than 100,000 clones, around nine tenths were seen once, and the ten largest hold around a tenth. Sequences were derived from peripheral blood, sampled 28 days after the second AZD1222 dose. Receptor source: an adult who received the AZD1222 COVID-19 vaccine.

V and J are TRBV4-1 and TRBJ1-5, with D uncertain. Trimming took 4 bases from V and 4 from J, leaving 5 bases between them. CDR1 is MGHRA and CDR2 is YSYEKL in the germline V gene. CDR3 length equals 12 residues. The CDR3 DNA follows: TGCGCCAGCAGCCGACCAAATCAGCCCCAGCATTTT. Residues: CASSRPNQPQHF.

The CDR3 here is CASSRDGFTDTQYF. The CDR3 DNA is TGCGCCAGCAGCCGGGACGGTTTCACAGATACGCAGTATTTT. The V and J genes are TRBV5-1 and TRBJ2-3; the D call may be TRBD1 or TRBD2 (5 bases each). The ends were cut back, 4 bases at V and 2 bases at J, with 11 bases in the middle. This CDR3 has 14 residues. Germline V gene data show CDR1 as SGHRS and CDR2 as YFSETQ.

The chain is built from TRBV11-2 and TRBJ2-1; the match to TRBD2 covers 7 bases. The CDR3 is 16 amino acids. The V gene's germline CDR1 is SGHAT and CDR2 FQNNGV. The J segment lost 2 bases and the V segment lost 6 bases, leaving 10 bases of the junction unmatched. For the CDR3, the DNA is TGTGCCAGCAGTTTGGAGACGGGGGGACCCTACAATGAGCAGTTCTTC. It is translated as CASSLETGGPYNEQFF.

V gene TRBV11-1 combines with J gene TRBJ2-7; 7 bases are shared with TRBD1. Germline-derived CDR1 and CDR2 are SGHAT and FQDESV (reference sequence). J was trimmed by 0 bases and V by 5 bases; bases with no gene match: 7. The CDR3 sequence is 15 residues long. CDR3 bases: TGTGCCAGCAGCCAGGGACAGATCCCCTCCTACGAGCAGTACTTC. This gives the protein CASSQGQIPSYEQYF. The full variable domain, in which reference TRBV11-1 and TRBJ2-7 provide the parts outside the CDR3, is EAEVAQSPRYKITEKSQAVAFWCDPISGHATLYWYRQILGQGPELLVQFQDESVVDDSQLPKDRFSAERLKGVDSTLKIQPAELGDSAMYLCASSQGQIPSYEQYFGPGTRLTVT.

The chain joins TRBV5-6 to TRBJ2-7; D remains unclear. This CDR3 has 13 residues. Trimming removed 2 bases at V and 4 bases at J, with 10 bases between. Germline V lookup: CDR1 SGHDT, CDR2 YYEEEE. CDR3 protein: CASSLSGLYEQYF. In DNA form, the CDR3 reads TGTGCCAGCAGCTTATCAGGTTTGTACGAGCAGTACTTC.

The rearrangement joins TRBV4-1 to TRBJ2-7, with 8 bases fitting TRBD1. The CDR3 covers 15 residues. The junction had 4 bases not matched to a gene; V was cut back by 0 bases and J by 3 bases. Per germline, CDR1 MGHRA and CDR2 YSYEKL. The CDR3, as DNA: TGCGCCAGCAGCCAAGAGGGCAGGGGGCTCTACGAGCAGTACTTC. It translates to CASSQEGRGLYEQYF.

The CDR3 here is CASSFGGGPYNEQFF. The CDR3 bases are TGTGCCAGCAGCTTTGGCGGGGGGCCCTACAATGAGCAGTTCTTC. The chain couples TRBV11-3 to TRBJ2-1; 8 bases are shared with TRBD2. Germline V gene lookup returns CDR1 SGHNT and CDR2 YENEEA. This CDR3 region has 15 residues. The V and J ends lost 3 bases and 2 bases, in that order; junction bases with no gene match: 3. Looking up the rest from reference TRBV11-3 and TRBJ2-1 gives the full variable domain: EAGVVQSPRYKIIEKKQPVAFWCNPISGHNTLYWYLQNLGQGPELLIRYENEEAVDDSQLPKDRFSAERLKGVDSTLKIQPAELGDSAVYLCASSFGGGPYNEQFFGPGTRLTVL.

This clone was detected only once. The chain combines TRBV6-2 or TRBV6-3 with TRBJ1-5; TRBD1 agrees at 7 bases. CDR3 length equals 17 residues. From germline, CDR1 is MNHEY and CDR2 SVGEGT. Losses at the gene ends were 0 bases for V and 0 bases for J; bases not matched to a gene: 5. The CDR3: CASSYSQGGYSNQPQHF. The DNA for the CDR3 is TGTGCCAGCAGTTACTCCCAGGGGGGTTATAGCAATCAGCCCCAGCATTTT.

The chain is built from TRBV7-6 and TRBJ2-2; TRBD1 matches 7 bases. The CDR3 length is 16 residues. From germline, CDR1 is SGHVS and CDR2 FNYEAQ. V lost 4 bases, J lost 6 bases, and 11 bases stayed unmatched. In DNA, the CDR3 is TGTGCCAGCAGCTCCAGACAGGGCCCAGGGTCCGGGGAGCTGTTTTTT. Translated: CASSSRQGPGSGELFF.